This TCR beta chain appears in the sequencing data of a study of T cells after yellow fever vaccination. One entry per CDR3 protein results from TCRdb running MiXCR on the 5' RACE reads. The sample shows around 310,000 distinct CDR3 sequences, 8.7% of them seen only once. This clonotype was counted only a few times. The origin of this receptor is a man between 18 and 29 years old who received the YFV17D yellow fever vaccine. Sequences were derived from PBMCs, sampled on the day of the first yellow fever vaccination.

CDR3 protein: CSARAGSTDTQYF. CDR3 nucleotide sequence: TGCAGTGCTCGAGCGGGGAGCACAGATACGCAGTATTTT. This sequence joins TRBV20-1 and TRBJ2-3, with TRBD2 matching over 7 bases. This CDR3 is 13 amino acids long. CDR1 is DFQATT, CDR2 SNEGSKA, per germline (reference sequence). Trimming cost V 5 bases and J 0 bases; bases outside gene matches: 2.